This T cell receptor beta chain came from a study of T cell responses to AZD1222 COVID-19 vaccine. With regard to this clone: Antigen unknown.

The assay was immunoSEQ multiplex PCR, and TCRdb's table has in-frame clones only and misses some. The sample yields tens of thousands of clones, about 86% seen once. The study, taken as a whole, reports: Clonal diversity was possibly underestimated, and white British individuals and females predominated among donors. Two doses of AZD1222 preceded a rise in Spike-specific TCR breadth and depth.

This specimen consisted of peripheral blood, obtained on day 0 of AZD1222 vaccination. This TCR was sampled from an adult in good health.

The CDR3 reads CASSRDTYEQYF. DNA for the CDR3: TGTGCCAGCAGCCGGGACACCTACGAGCAGTACTTC. The chain recombines TRBV7-2 with TRBJ2-7, with a weak D call TRBD1 (6 bases). The V gene lost 5 bases and the J gene lost 2 bases, with 7 bases spanning the gap. CDR1 SGHTA and CDR2 FQGNSA come from the germline V gene. The CDR3 has 12 residues.